One and the same sample provided the 5 T cell receptor beta chains below, sequenced in a study of shared T cell receptors in the human thymus. Generated by immunoSEQ multiplex PCR, the TCRdb table keeps only in-frame clones and is missing some. The table records approximately 730,000 clones, around 85% of them present only once. This sample also appeared in a second study, on human thymus T cells.

The sequenced sample consisted of thymocytes. All receptors come from a girl in the first two years of life with a congenital heart defect.

The J gene is TRBJ2-2, the V gene TRBV6-1, with a tentative D call TRBD1 (6 bases). V dropped 1 base and J dropped 1 base, with 16 bases sitting between them. The germline V gene encodes CDR1 MNHNS and CDR2 SASEGT. This CDR3 comprises 18 residues. In DNA, the CDR3 is TGTGCCAGCAGTGAAGACACAGGGAAGAGAGGGAACACCGGGGAGCTGTTTTTT. Its protein product is CASSEDTGKRGNTGELFF.

The chain employs TRBV21-1 and TRBJ1-1; the D segment call TRBD1 is taken from the table without a DNA check. TRBV21-1 corresponds to a pseudogene. CDR3 size: 18 residues. CDR3 sequence reads: CASSAGTGTGEGNPEAFF. The CDR3 bases are TGTGCCAGCAGCGCTGGGACAGGAACGGGGGAAGGTAATCCTGAAGCTTTCTTT.

In its sample, this clone was seen once. J is TRBJ2-7 and V is TRBV5-1; 7 nucleotides match TRBD1. V gave up 0 bases and J gave up 2 bases; unmatched junction bases: 8. The CDR3 consists of 16 residues. Germline V lookup: CDR1 SGHRS, CDR2 YFSETQ. CDR3 protein: CASSLAARDRTYEQYF. As DNA, the CDR3 is TGCGCCAGCAGCTTGGCGGCCCGGGACAGAACCTACGAGCAGTACTTC. The variable domain in full, with the rest retrieved from reference TRBV5-1 and TRBJ2-7, is KAGVTQTPRYLIKTRGQQVTLSCSPISGHRSVSWYQQTPGQGLQFLFEYFSETQRNKGNFPGRFSGRQFSNSRSEMNVSTLELGDSALYLCASSLAARDRTYEQYFGPGTRLTVT.

V is TRBV28 and J is TRBJ1-1; 10 bases map to TRBD1. Germline V gene sequence: CDR1 MDHEN, CDR2 SYDVKM. This CDR3 is 18 amino acids long. J was trimmed by 7 bases and V by 2 bases; bases with no gene match: 16. The DNA of the CDR3 is TGTGCCAGCAGTTTAATAGCCGGGACAGGGGAAATTAAAAGTGAAGCTTTCTTT. Protein product: CASSLIAGTGEIKSEAFF. The whole variable domain, remainder taken from reference TRBV28 and TRBJ1-1, is DVKVTQSSRYLVKRTGEKVFLECVQDMDHENMFWYRQDPGLGLRLIYFSYDVKMKEKGDIPEGYSVSREKKERFSLILESASTNQTSMYLCASSLIAGTGEIKSEAFFGQGTRLTVV.

The chain carries TRBV25-1 and TRBJ2-3, with D unclear. CDR1 and CDR2 from the germline V gene are MGHDK and SYGVNS. The CDR3 runs 13 residues. Between the trimmed V and J ends, which lost 4 bases and 1 base, there was a span of 6 bases. Here the CDR3 DNA reads TGTGCCAGCAGTGTTTCCGGCACAGATACGCAGTATTTT. Amino acid sequence: CASSVSGTDTQYF.